This T cell receptor (beta chain) derives from a study of response to subunit inactivated influenza vaccine. This clonotype has a handful of counts. The antigen is not known. TCRdb redid the calling of the RT-PCR reads with MiXCR, one entry per CDR3 protein. The repertoire holds about 520,000 distinct CDR3 sequences, with around 7.9% as singletons. Findings of the study overall: Only a handful of new T cells, the authors suggested, are recruited with each seasonal influenza vaccination.

The receptor was isolated from a man between 50 and 69 years old who received an inactivated influenza vaccine. The sample in question was PBMCs from blood, obtained roughly 24 months after vaccination.

The CDR3 spells CSAQDGGTGNTIYF. As DNA, the CDR3 is TGCAGCGCTCAGGACGGGGGAACTGGAAACACCATATATTTT. The gene calls are TRBV29-1 and TRBJ1-3; TRBD1 might be the D (5 bases). The germline CDR1 and CDR2 sequences are SQVTM and ANQGSEA. The CDR3 spans 14 residues. V lost 7 bases and J lost 2, with 15 bases in between.